The sequence of this T cell receptor (beta chain) was determined in a study of CD8+CD57+ T cells in acquired aplastic anemia. Overall study context: Mean yield of DNA from sorted CD4+ and CD8+ cells was around 3 ug.

Overall study results and limits: The number of CD8+ CDR3 sequences shared by patients and controls was roughly 30.

Template material for TCR beta VDJ and CDR3 profiling consisted of genomic DNA. TCRdb reprocessed the reads with MiXCR, giving one entry per CDR3 protein. The table lists approximately 150,000 distinct CDR3 sequences, 71% of them singletons. Patients included in sequencing had previously demonstrated CD8+CD57+ cell expansion by flow cytometry. The patients, all of them, had severe acquired aplastic anemia. Concerning this clonotype itself: What it binds is unknown. Germline and junction disagree at one end, which may indicate a read error.

Sequenced sample: sorted CD4+, CD8+, or CD8+CD57+ T cells (not recorded which) from PBMCs. The receptor comes from a human donor with aplastic anemia.

CDR3 protein: CASSSLDRGGGHTF. DNA of the CDR3: TGTGCCAGCAGCTCCCTCGACAGGGGTGGTGGCCACACCTTC. The genes are TRBV5-4 and TRBJ1-2, with TRBD1 matching 8 bases. This CDR3 contains 14 residues. Germline V gene lookup returns CDR1 SGHNT and CDR2 YYREEE (reference sequence).